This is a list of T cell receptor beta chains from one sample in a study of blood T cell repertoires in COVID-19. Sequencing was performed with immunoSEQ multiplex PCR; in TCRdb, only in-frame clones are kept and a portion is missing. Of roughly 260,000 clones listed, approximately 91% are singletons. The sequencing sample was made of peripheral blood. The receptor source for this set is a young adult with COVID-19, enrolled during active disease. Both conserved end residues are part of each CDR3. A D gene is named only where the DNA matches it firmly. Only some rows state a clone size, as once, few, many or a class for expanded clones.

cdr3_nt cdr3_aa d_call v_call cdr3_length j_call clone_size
TGCGCCAGCAGCCTTGGACAGGTATATCAGCCCCAGCATTTT CASSLGQVYQPQHF TRBD1 TRBV4-1 14 TRBJ1-5 few
TGTGCCAGCAGTGAGCGGAGACAGGGAGAGTCTGAAGCTTTCTTT CASSERRQGESEAFF TRBD1 TRBV2 15 TRBJ1-1 -
TGTGCCAGCAGCTTAGGACTAGTTGGCAATGAGCAGTTCTTC CASSLGLVGNEQFF - TRBV11-2 14 TRBJ2-1 -
TGTGCCTGGAGTCGGACTAACGGGACGCAGTATTTT CAWSRTNGTQYF - TRBV30 12 TRBJ2-3 -
TGTGCCACCAGTGACCTGGGACTAGCGGACTCCTACAATGAGCAGTTCTTC CATSDLGLADSYNEQFF TRBD2 TRBV24-1 17 TRBJ2-1 -
TGCGCCAGCAGCCAAGAAGAGGGCTCCTACGAGCAGTACTTC CASSQEEGSYEQYF - TRBV4-1 14 TRBJ2-7 -
TGCGCCAGCAGCTTGTCAGGCAGCCAGCCCCAGCATTTT CASSLSGSQPQHF - TRBV5-1 13 TRBJ1-5 -
TGTGCCAGTAGTATAGGTTGGACAGGGATTAGTCAGCCCCAGCATTTT CASSIGWTGISQPQHF TRBD1 TRBV19 16 TRBJ1-5 -
TGTGCCAGCAGCCAAAGCCGGGATACGCAGTATTTT CASSQSRDTQYF - TRBV4-2 12 TRBJ2-3 -
TGTGCCACCAGCAGGCGACAGGGTTTGATAGATACGCAGTATTTT CATSRRQGLIDTQYF TRBD1 TRBV15 15 TRBJ2-3 -
TGTGCCAGCAACCCGGTTCGGACAGCCCCTCTAGGCAAAGAGACCCTCCACTTT CASNPVRTAPLGKETLHF - TRBV2 18 TRBJ1-6 -
TGTGCCTGGAGGTTAGGACAGGGGATGAATTATAGCAATCAGCCCCAGCATTTT CAWRLGQGMNYSNQPQHF TRBD1 TRBV30 18 TRBJ1-5 -
TGTGCCAGCACCCCTCCGGCTAATGAAAAACTGTTTTTT CASTPPANEKLFF - TRBV6-5 13 TRBJ1-4 -
TGTGCCAGCAGTGACGGGACAGGGGGCTACGAGCAGTACTTC CASSDGTGGYEQYF TRBD1 TRBV25-1 14 TRBJ2-7 -
TGTGCCAGCAGCTCACTGACTGGAGGGAACGAGCAGTACTTC CASSSLTGGNEQYF - TRBV7-9 14 TRBJ2-7 -
TGCGCCAGCAGCTTGGCGACAGGGGCGGATGGCTACACCTTC CASSLATGADGYTF TRBD1 TRBV5-1 14 TRBJ1-2 once
TGTGCCAGCAGCTCGGCCACCGGGACTAGCGGATACAATGAGCAGTTCTTC CASSSATGTSGYNEQFF TRBD2 TRBV5-4 17 TRBJ2-1 -
TGTGCCAGCAGTTTACTAGTAGCTCCGCTGTCTGTCGGTGAGCAGTTCTTC CASSLLVAPLSVGEQFF - TRBV27 17 TRBJ2-1 -
TGTGCCTGGAGTAGCAGGGCCCTGAACACTGAAGCTTTCTTT CAWSSRALNTEAFF - TRBV30 14 TRBJ1-1 -
TGTGCCAGCAGCTTAGTCCGAGCGGGCACAGATACGCAGTATTTT CASSLVRAGTDTQYF - TRBV7-2 15 TRBJ2-3 -
TGTGCCAGCAATACTAGCGACGACCCCCCCTACAATGAGCAGTTCTTC CASNTSDDPPYNEQFF TRBD2 TRBV2 16 TRBJ2-1 -
TGTGCCAGCAGCTTAGCGAGGGGGCAAGAGACCCAGTACTTC CASSLARGQETQYF - TRBV7-9 14 TRBJ2-5 -
TGTGCCAGCAGTCGCGGTGGCGGGAGGATTTACAATGAGCAGTTCTTC CASSRGGGRIYNEQFF TRBD2 TRBV6-2/TRBV6-3 16 TRBJ2-1 -
TGTGCCAGCAGTGCGTTGCCCCTGGCGGGGACTCAAGAGACCCAGTACTTC CASSALPLAGTQETQYF - TRBV7-7 17 TRBJ2-5 -
TGTGCCACCCTACAGGGGGGAGGGCGGGGCAATGAGCAGTTCTTC CATLQGGGRGNEQFF - TRBV6-5 15 TRBJ2-1 -
TGTGCCAGCTCACCGGGACAGGGTGAACGGGGAGAGTACTTC CASSPGQGERGEYF TRBD1 TRBV18 14 TRBJ2-7 -
TGTGCCAGCAGCCAAACAGGGGCCCTACCGGCTCAAGATACGCAGTATTTT CASSQTGALPAQDTQYF TRBD1 TRBV3-1/TRBV3-2 17 TRBJ2-3 -
TGTGCCAGCAGCTTAGAAGGGGGCGCTTCCTACGAGCAGTACTTC CASSLEGGASYEQYF TRBD1 TRBV7-2 15 TRBJ2-7 -
TGCGCCAGCAGCCAACCAGGGATCAGGTCGCCTCATCGGAACACTGAAGCTTTCTTT CASSQPGIRSPHRNTEAFF - TRBV4-1 19 TRBJ1-1 once